This record looks at one TCR beta chain sequence and its context. Other DNA variants within this sample encode the same CDR3. The data derive from a study of blood T cell repertoires in COVID-19. Study overall: Sites in the United States, Italy and Spain provided acute and convalescent COVID-19 samples.

CDR1 and CDR2 (germline): GTSNPN, SVGIG (reference sequence). The CDR3 is made up of 13 amino acids. V lost 0 bases and J lost 4, with 10 bases in between. The protocol was immunoSEQ multiplex PCR, while the TCRdb copy is restricted to in-frame clones and leaves out a portion. The table has around 160,000 clones, around nine tenths seen once. J is TRBJ2-7 and V is TRBV30; D is possibly TRBD2 (6 bases). Sequenced input: peripheral blood. This TCR was recovered from a human donor in a cohort sampled during active COVID-19. CDR3 in DNA: TGTGCCTGGAGTGTACTAGGGACTTACGAGCAGTACTTC. Its translation: CAWSVLGTYEQYF.